This entry features one TCR beta chain sequence. Its target is unknown. CDR1 is SEHNR and CDR2 is FQNEAQ in the germline V gene (reference sequence). The CDR3 extends over 18 amino acids. V was trimmed by 6 bases and J by 4 bases, leaving 27 bases between them. The data stem from a study of cytomegalovirus exposure and HLA in healthy donors. Whole-study results and caveats: At a 0.05 false discovery rate, a later analysis found 18,000 or so TCR beta sequences to be associated with HLA alleles.

In the PCR, 60 Vbeta and 13 Jbeta primers were used. The method was immunoSEQ multiplex PCR; TCRdb's version includes in-frame clones alone and lacks a portion of them. This table holds about 90,000 clones, 70% to 80% found once. This sequence originates from a man aged 25-40 years in good health and CMV-seronegative. What was sequenced was PBMCs. The chain joins TRBV7-9 to TRBJ1-2; the D is unclear. For the CDR3, the DNA is TGTGCCAGCAGACCCCCGGTGGTGGTTAACAGTGAGGGCTATGGCTACACCTTC. Amino acids: CASRPPVVVNSEGYGYTF. Using reference TRBV7-9 and TRBJ1-2 for the parts outside the CDR3, the full variable domain is DTGVSQNPRHKITKRGQNVTFRCDPISEHNRLYWYRQTLGQGPEFLTYFQNEAQLEKSRLLSDRFSAERPKGSFSTLEIQRTEQGDSAMYLCASRPPVVVNSEGYGYTFGSGTRLTVV.